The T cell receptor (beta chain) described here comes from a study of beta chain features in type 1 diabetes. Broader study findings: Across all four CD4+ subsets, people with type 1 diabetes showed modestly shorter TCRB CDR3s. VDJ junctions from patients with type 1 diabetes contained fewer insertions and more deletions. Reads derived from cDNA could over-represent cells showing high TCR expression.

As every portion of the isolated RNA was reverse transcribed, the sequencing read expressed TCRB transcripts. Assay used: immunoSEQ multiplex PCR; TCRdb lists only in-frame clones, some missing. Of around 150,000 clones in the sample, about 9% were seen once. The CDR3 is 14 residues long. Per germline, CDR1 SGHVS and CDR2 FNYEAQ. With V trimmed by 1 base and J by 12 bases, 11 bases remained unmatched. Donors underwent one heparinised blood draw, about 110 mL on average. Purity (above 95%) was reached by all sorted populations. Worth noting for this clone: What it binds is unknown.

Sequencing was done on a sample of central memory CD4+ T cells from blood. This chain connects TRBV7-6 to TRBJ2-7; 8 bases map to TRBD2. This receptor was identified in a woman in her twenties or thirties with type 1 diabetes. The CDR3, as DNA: TGTGCCAGCAGCTTAGGAAGGGAAGCGGGAGACGTGTACTTC. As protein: CASSLGREAGDVYF.